Shown below are 18 T cell receptor beta chains from a single sample sequenced in a study of T cell changes during pregnancy in multiple sclerosis. The data were produced by immunoSEQ multiplex PCR, yet TCRdb's version contains in-frame clones alone and is incomplete. The sample records 95,000 to 110,000 clones, under 95% being singletons. The sequencing here drew on peripheral blood, taken in the third trimester of pregnancy. All receptors come from a female donor in good health, enrolled as a control in a pregnancy study.

The chain carries TRBV5-1 and TRBJ1-6; TRBD1 matches at 12 bases. V lost 5 bases to trimming and J lost 7 bases; unmatched junction nucleotides: 7. CDR3 size: 16 residues. Germline V gives CDR1 SGHRS, CDR2 YFSETQ. The CDR3 sequence is CASRPGTGGLNSPLHF. In nucleotides, the CDR3 is TGCGCCAGCAGACCCGGGACAGGGGGCTTGAATTCACCCCTCCACTTT.

The chain employs TRBV7-9 and TRBJ2-5; maybe TRBD1 (5 bases). Germline V gene lookup returns CDR1 SEHNR and CDR2 FQNEAQ (reference sequence). V was pared by 1 base and J by 5 bases, with 11 bases between. The CDR3 covers 14 residues. CDR3 nucleotides: TGTGCCAGCAGCTTAGATCAGGGCCCGGAGACCCAGTACTTC. Translation: CASSLDQGPETQYF.

V and J are TRBV6-5 and TRBJ2-7, with D hard to call. The germline CDR1 and CDR2 sequences are MNHEY and SVGAGI. The CDR3 loop spans 13 amino acids. Trimming stripped 2 bases from V and 4 bases from J, with 9 bases between. The CDR3 region has the DNA TGTGCCAGCAGTTACCGGCGGTCTTACGAGCAGTACTTC. Translating gives CASSYRRSYEQYF.

V gene TRBV12-5 combines with J gene TRBJ1-1; 8 bases are shared with TRBD1. The ends lost 0 bases at V and 3 bases at J; junction bases unmatched: 15. Germline loops: CDR1 LGHNT, CDR2 FRNRAP. There are 19 residues in the CDR3. The CDR3 protein is CASGLVLVPATDRDTEAFF. As DNA, the CDR3 is TGTGCTAGTGGTTTGGTACTAGTCCCCGCAACGGACAGGGACACTGAAGCTTTCTTT. Supplemented by reference TRBV12-5 and TRBJ1-1, the full variable domain reads DARVTQTPRHKVTEMGQEVTMRCQPILGHNTVFWYRQTMMQGLELLAYFRNRAPLDDSGMPKDRFSAEMPDATLATLKIQPSEPRDSAVYFCASGLVLVPATDRDTEAFFGQGTRLTVV.

The rearrangement joins TRBV11-3 to TRBJ2-3, with 7 bases identical to TRBD2. Losses at the gene ends were 4 bases for V and 5 bases for J; bases not matched to a gene: 9. The CDR3 loop spans 15 amino acids. Germline CDR1 reads SGHNT; CDR2 reads YENEEA. The CDR3 sequence: CASSSPPGGIDTQYF. The CDR3 nucleotides are TGTGCCAGCAGCTCACCCCCGGGGGGAATAGATACGCAGTATTTT.

This chain connects TRBV18 to TRBJ1-3; perhaps TRBD1 as D (5 bases). Germline assignment: CDR1 KGHSH and CDR2 LQKENI. Trimming left V 0 bases short and J 0 bases short, with 15 bases between. The CDR3 runs 18 residues. The CDR3 DNA reads as TGTGCCAGCTCACCACCAATTTTCGGGGGTGCCTCTGGAAACACCATATATTTT. It encodes CASSPPIFGGASGNTIYF.

The chain joins TRBV4-1 to TRBJ1-3; D may be TRBD1 (6 bases). CDR1 is MGHRA, CDR2 YSYEKL, per germline. The CDR3 consists of 16 residues. V was pared by 3 bases and J by 0 bases, with 12 bases between. The CDR3 sequence is CASSHPGTTSGNTIYF. The CDR3 DNA follows: TGCGCCAGCAGCCACCCCGGGACAACCTCTGGAAACACCATATATTTT.

The rearrangement uses TRBV30 and TRBJ1-2; D is ambiguous. The germline V gene has CDR1 GTSNPN and CDR2 SVGIG (reference sequence). The CDR3 consists of 15 residues. The germline V and J ends were trimmed by 0 bases and 4 bases, with 15 bases remaining between them. CDR3 amino acids: CAWSVGEGFFYGYTF. CDR3 nucleotide sequence: TGTGCCTGGAGTGTTGGGGAGGGTTTTTTCTATGGCTACACCTTC.

V gene TRBV7-3 combines with J gene TRBJ2-3; the D gene is possibly TRBD1 (5 bases). CDR3 size: 13 residues. CDR1 and CDR2 (germline): SGHTA, FQGTGA. Trimming stripped 5 bases from V and 1 base from J, with 7 bases between. CDR3 DNA: TGTGCCAGCAGCGACAGCCGCACAGATACGCAGTATTTT. It yields the protein CASSDSRTDTQYF.

V usage is TRBV11-2 and J usage is TRBJ2-2; 15 bases are a match to TRBD2. This CDR3 region has 15 residues. Germline trimming cut 8 bases from V and 8 bases from J; bases unmatched to any gene: 6. CDR1 SGHAT and CDR2 FQNNGV come from the germline V gene. The CDR3 loop reads CASPGTSGGSGELFF. CDR3 in DNA: TGTGCCAGCCCCGGGACTAGCGGGGGGAGTGGGGAGCTGTTTTTT.

This chain joins TRBV30 and TRBJ2-2, with D maybe TRBD2 (6 bases). V dropped 3 bases and J dropped 7 bases, with 12 bases sitting between them. Germline assignment: CDR1 GTSNPN and CDR2 SVGIG (reference sequence). The CDR3 runs to 13 residues. CDR3 DNA sequence: TGTGCCTGGAGGTTATGGGGGGACGGGGAGCTGTTTTTT. Its protein is CAWRLWGDGELFF.

This sequence joins TRBV19 and TRBJ2-7, with D tentatively TRBD1 (6 bases). In germline, CDR1 is LNHDA, CDR2 SQIVND (reference sequence). This CDR3 has 16 residues. Trimming removed 7 bases from V and 0 bases from J, with 19 bases in between. CDR3: CASISSRRGFSYEQYF. The CDR3, as DNA: TGTGCCAGTATTTCCTCCCGCAGGGGCTTCTCCTACGAGCAGTACTTC.

The chain couples TRBV6-1 to TRBJ2-2; TRBD2 aligns across 7 bases. CDR1 and CDR2 from the germline V gene are MNHNS and SASEGT. The CDR3 spans 14 residues. Trimming cost V 4 bases and J 3 bases; bases outside gene matches: 2. CDR3 coding DNA: TGTGCCAGCAGTGGGACTAGTCACACCGGGGAGCTGTTTTTT. Protein sequence: CASSGTSHTGELFF.

The chain joins TRBV27 to TRBJ1-1; 9 nucleotides match TRBD1. From germline, CDR1 is MNHEY and CDR2 SMNVEV (reference sequence). The CDR3 consists of 17 residues. V was pared by 5 bases and J by 0 bases, with 10 bases of the junction left unmatched. In DNA form, the CDR3 reads TGTGCCAGCAGTCCGGGGACAGGGACCCCCATGAACACTGAAGCTTTCTTT. Amino acids: CASSPGTGTPMNTEAFF.

The gene calls are TRBV19 and TRBJ1-2, with 11 bases that match TRBD1. The CDR3 length is 14 residues. The ends lost 8 bases at V and 2 bases at J; junction bases unmatched: 4. Per the germline V gene, CDR1 is LNHDA and CDR2 is SQIVND (reference sequence). In nucleotides, the CDR3 is TGTGCCAGTGGACAGGGGGCGAGGAACTATGGCTACACCTTC. This gives the protein CASGQGARNYGYTF.

This clone occurred once. The rearrangement links TRBV27 to TRBJ1-2; a weak D match, TRBD1 (6 bases). V lost 5 bases and J lost 0, with 13 bases in between. The V gene's germline CDR1 is MNHEY and CDR2 SMNVEV (reference sequence). The CDR3 is made up of 15 amino acids. CDR3 loop: CASSTAGDTNYGYTF. CDR3 coding DNA: TGTGCCAGCAGTACAGCAGGGGACACTAACTATGGCTACACCTTC.

The rearrangement links TRBV9 to TRBJ2-2; TRBD2 agrees at 7 bases. This CDR3 region has 14 residues. CDR1 is SGDLS and CDR2 is YYNGEE in the germline V gene. V trimming: 8 bases; J trimming: 2 bases; junction bases outside the gene matches: 6. CDR3 DNA: TGTGCCAGTTCTCGCGGGGGTAACACCGGGGAGCTGTTTTTT. Residues: CASSRGGNTGELFF.

V gene TRBV2 combines with J gene TRBJ1-1; D not resolved. Germline values: CDR1 SNHLY, CDR2 FYNNEI. The CDR3 covers 13 residues. The V end lost 8 bases, the J end lost 1 base, and 11 bases lay between the germline ends. The CDR3 DNA reads TGTGCCAGCCGGAGGATGACGAACACTGAAGCTTTCTTT. Translated, it gives CASRRMTNTEAFF.